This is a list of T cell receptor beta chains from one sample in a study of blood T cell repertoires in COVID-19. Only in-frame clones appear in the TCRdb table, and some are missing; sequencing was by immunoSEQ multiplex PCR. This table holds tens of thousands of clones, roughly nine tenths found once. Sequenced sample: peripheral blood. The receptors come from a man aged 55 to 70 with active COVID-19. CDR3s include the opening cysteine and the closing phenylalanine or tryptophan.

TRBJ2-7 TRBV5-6 CASSLEAGWGYEQYF
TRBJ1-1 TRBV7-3 CASSRGGNTEAFF
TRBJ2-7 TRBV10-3 CAISGAPGTSGPWGSYEQYF
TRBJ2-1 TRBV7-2 CASSLRLAGGRVEQFF
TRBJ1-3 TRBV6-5 CATYLTGQGNTIYF
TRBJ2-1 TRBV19 CASTPGQGRTYNEQFF
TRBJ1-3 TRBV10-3 CAISESTGGNTIYF
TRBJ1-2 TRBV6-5 CACLRVDYGYTF
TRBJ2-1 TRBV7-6 CASRPGTSWNEQFF
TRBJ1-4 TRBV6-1 CASSAGQGWVANEKLFF
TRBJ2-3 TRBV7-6 CASSLRLAGSSTDTQYF
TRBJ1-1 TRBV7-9 CASALGPEAFF
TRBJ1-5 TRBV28 CASSLSGNQPQHF
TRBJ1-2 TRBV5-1 CASSLGQRGQGEYGYTF
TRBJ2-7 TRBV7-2 CASSQGPVYEQYF
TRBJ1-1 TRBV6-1 CASSEDWRGRAFF
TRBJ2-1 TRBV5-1 CASNTGTSWDEQFF
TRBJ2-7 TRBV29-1 CSVGGELSYEQYF
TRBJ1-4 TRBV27 CASSTPGGANEKLFF
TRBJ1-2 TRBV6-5 CASSLDRSGGYTF
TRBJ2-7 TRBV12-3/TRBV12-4 CASSFGASYEQYF
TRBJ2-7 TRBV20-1 CSAARDAQPYF
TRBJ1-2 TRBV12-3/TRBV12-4 CASSNSYGYTF
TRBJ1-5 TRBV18 CASSPAQGGNQPQHF
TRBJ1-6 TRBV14 CASSQPGTRSPLHF
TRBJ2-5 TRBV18 CASSPAAGSQETQYF
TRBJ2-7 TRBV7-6 CASSPGTGAPIGELYF
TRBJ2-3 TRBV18 CASSPDYSSTDTQYF
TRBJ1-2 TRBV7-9 CASSPIGGDGYTF
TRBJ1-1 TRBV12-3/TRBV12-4 CASNRGGITEAFF
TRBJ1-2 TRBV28 CASSLLWVGLSIWDYGYTF
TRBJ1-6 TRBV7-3 CASSPQALRNSPLHF
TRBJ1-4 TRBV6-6 CASMVGGSNEKLFF
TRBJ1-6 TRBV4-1 CASRTLTTENNSPLHF
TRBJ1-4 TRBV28 CASRPQGVSEKLFF
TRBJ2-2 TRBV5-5 CASSPSPGTGSGELFF
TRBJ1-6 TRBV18 CASSPTGVDSPLHF
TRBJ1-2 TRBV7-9 CASSRDSPGGYTF
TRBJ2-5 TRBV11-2 CASRPQGQETQYF
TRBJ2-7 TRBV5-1 CASSFRGRDYEQYF
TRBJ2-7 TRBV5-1 CASSRTLGMDEQYF
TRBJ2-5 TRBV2 CASGAGAETQYF
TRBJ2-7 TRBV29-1 CSVGSHEQYF
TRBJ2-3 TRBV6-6 CASSWDSGGEDTQYF
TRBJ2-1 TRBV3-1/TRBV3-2 CASSQPGRYEQFF
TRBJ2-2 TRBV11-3 CAGSLTGANTGELFF
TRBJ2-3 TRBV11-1 CASSPSVGRGADTQYF
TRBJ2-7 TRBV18 CASSGRDSPYEQYF
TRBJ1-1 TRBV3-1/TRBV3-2 CASSQRGGYTEAFF
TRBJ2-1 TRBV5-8 CASSLGDRANNEQFF
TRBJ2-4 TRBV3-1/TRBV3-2 CASSQSSRLANIQYF
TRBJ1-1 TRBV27 CASSPQGQGGTEAFF
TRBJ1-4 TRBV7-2 CASSLELNEKLFF
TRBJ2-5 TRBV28 CASSLGQGRKTQYF
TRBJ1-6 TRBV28 CASGGAGSAPLHF
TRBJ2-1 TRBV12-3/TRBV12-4 CASSPSRNEQFF
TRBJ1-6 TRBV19 CASSTGATLFSPLHF
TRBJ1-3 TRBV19 CASSPSGAGNTIYF
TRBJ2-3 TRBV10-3 CAIRQGAPADTQYF
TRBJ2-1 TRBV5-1 CASSPRPGNSYNEQFF